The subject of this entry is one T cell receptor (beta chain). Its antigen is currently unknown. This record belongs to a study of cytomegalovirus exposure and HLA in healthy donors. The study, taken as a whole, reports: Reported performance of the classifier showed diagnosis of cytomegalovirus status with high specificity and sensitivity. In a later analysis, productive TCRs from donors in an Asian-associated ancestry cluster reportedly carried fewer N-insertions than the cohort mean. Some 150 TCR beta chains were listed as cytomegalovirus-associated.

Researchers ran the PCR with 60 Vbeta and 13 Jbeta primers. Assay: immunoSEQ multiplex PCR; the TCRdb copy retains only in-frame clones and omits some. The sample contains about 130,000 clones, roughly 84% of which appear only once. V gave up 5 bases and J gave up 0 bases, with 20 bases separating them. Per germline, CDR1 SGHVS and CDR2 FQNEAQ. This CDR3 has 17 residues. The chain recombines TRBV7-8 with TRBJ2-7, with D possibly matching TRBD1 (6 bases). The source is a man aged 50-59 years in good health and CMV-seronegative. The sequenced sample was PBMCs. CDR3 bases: TGTGCCAGCAGCGCAAGAGGGTCGGGACACAGCTCCTACGAGCAGTACTTC. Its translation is CASSARGSGHSSYEQYF.